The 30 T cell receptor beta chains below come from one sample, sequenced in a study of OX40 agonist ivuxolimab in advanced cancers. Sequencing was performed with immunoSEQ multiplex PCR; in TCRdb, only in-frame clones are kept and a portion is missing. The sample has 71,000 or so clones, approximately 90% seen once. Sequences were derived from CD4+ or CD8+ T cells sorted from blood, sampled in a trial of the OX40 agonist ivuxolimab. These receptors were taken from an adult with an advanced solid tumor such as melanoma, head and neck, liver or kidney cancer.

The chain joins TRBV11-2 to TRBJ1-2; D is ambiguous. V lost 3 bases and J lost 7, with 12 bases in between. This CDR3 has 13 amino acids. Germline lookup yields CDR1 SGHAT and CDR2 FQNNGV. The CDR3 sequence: CASSFGGEVGYTF. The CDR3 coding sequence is TGTGCCAGCAGCTTCGGTGGGGAGGTTGGCTACACCTTC.

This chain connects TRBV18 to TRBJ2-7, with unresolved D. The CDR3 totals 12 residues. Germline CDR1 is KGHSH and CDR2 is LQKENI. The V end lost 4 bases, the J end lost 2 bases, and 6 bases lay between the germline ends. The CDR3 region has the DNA TGTGCCAGCTCACAGGGTCCCTACGAGCAGTACTTC. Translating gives CASSQGPYEQYF.

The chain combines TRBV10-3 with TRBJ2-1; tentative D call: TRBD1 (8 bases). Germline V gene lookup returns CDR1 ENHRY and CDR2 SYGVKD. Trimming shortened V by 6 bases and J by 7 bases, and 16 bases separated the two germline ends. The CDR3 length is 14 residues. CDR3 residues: CAISPTGEGNEQFF. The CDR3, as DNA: TGTGCCATCAGCCCGACAGGGGAGGGTAATGAGCAGTTCTTC.

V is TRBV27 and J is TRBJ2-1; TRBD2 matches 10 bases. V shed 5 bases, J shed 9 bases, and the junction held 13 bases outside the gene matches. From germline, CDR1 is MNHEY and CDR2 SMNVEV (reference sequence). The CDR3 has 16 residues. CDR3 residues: CASSPLAASGSSEQFF. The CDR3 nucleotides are TGTGCCAGCAGTCCGCTGGCGGCTAGCGGGAGTAGTGAGCAGTTCTTC.

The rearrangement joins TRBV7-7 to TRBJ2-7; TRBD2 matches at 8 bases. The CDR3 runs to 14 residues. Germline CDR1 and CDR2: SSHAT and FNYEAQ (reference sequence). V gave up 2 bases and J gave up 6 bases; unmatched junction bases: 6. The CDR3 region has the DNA TGTGCCAGCAGCTTAAAAGCGGGAGAGGGCGAGCAGTACTTC. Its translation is CASSLKAGEGEQYF.

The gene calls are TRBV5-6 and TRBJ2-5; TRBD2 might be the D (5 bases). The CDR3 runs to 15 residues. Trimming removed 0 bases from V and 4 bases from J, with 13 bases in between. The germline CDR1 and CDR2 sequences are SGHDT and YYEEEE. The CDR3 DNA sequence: TGTGCCAGCAGCTTGGGAGGGAGAGTTGGAGAGACCCAGTACTTC. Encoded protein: CASSLGGRVGETQYF. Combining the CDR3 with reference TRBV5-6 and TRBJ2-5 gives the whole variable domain DAGVTQSPTHLIKTRGQQVTLRCSPKSGHDTVSWYQQALGQGPQFIFQYYEEEERQRGNFPDRFSGHQFPNYSSELNVNALLLGDSALYLCASSLGGRVGETQYFGPGTRLLVL.

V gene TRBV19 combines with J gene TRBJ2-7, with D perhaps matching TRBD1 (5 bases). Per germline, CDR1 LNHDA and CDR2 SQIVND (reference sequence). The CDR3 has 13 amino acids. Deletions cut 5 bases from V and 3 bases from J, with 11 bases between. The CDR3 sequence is CASSRQPHYEQYF. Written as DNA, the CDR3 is TGTGCCAGTAGTCGACAGCCTCACTACGAGCAGTACTTC.

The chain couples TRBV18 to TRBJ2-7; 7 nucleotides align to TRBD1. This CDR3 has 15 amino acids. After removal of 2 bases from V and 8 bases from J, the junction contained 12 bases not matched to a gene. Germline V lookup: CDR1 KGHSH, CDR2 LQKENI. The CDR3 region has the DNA TGTGCCAGCTCACCATACTCGGCAGGGGGAGAAAAGCAGTACTTC. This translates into CASSPYSAGGEKQYF.

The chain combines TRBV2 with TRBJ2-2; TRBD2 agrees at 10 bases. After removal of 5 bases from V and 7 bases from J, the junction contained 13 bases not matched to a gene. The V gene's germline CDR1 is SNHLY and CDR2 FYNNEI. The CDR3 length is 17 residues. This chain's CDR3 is CASSSSGASGRIGELFF. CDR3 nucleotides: TGTGCCAGCAGTTCTTCTGGTGCTAGCGGGAGAATCGGGGAGCTGTTTTTT.

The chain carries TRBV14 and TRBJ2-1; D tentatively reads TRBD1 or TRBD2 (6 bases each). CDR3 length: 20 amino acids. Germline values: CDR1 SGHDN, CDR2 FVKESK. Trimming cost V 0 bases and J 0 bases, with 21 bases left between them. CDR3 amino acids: CASSQDWGPEGGLSYNEQFF. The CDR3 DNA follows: TGTGCCAGCAGCCAAGATTGGGGCCCGGAGGGGGGCCTCTCCTACAATGAGCAGTTCTTC.

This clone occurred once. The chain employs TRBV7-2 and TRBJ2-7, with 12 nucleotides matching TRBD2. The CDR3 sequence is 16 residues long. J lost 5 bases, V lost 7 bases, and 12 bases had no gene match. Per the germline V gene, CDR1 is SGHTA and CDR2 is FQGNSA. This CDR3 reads CASKLSPASGGDEQYF. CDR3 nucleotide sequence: TGTGCCAGCAAGTTGTCCCCAGCTAGCGGGGGGGACGAGCAGTACTTC.

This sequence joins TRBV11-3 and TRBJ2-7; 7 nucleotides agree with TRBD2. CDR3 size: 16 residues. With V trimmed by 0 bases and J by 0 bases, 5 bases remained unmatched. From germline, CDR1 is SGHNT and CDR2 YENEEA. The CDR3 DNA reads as TGTGCCAGCAGCTTAGAGGGCGGGAGCAGCTCCTACGAGCAGTACTTC. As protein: CASSLEGGSSSYEQYF.

The CDR3, as DNA: TGCGCCAGCAGCTTGGCGACTAGCGGGCACTACGAGCAGTACTTC. This codes for CASSLATSGHYEQYF. The chain is built from TRBV5-1 and TRBJ2-7; 10 bases map to TRBD2. The J segment lost 3 bases and the V segment lost 0 bases, leaving 3 bases of the junction unmatched. Germline V lookup: CDR1 SGHRS, CDR2 YFSETQ. The CDR3 sequence is 15 residues long.

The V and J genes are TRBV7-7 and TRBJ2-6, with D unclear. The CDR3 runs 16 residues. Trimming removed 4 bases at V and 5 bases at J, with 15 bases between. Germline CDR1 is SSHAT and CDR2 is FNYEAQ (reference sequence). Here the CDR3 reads CASSYSLQSRANVLTF. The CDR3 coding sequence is TGTGCCAGCAGCTATAGCTTACAAAGTCGGGCCAACGTCCTGACTTTC.

The CDR3 reads CASSLVAGSHEQYF. The CDR3 bases are TGTGCCAGCAGCTTAGTAGCAGGGTCCCACGAGCAGTACTTC. This chain links TRBV7-2 with TRBJ2-7; a weak D match, TRBD1 (5 bases). The CDR3 consists of 14 residues. Germline values: CDR1 SGHTA, CDR2 FQGNSA. V lost 1 base and J 5 bases, leaving 12 bases between the germline ends.

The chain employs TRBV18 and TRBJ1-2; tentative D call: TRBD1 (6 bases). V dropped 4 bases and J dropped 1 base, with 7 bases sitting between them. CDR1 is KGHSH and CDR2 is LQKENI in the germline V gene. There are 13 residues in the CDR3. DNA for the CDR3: TGTGCCAGCTCACGACAGGATAACTATGGCTACACCTTC. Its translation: CASSRQDNYGYTF.

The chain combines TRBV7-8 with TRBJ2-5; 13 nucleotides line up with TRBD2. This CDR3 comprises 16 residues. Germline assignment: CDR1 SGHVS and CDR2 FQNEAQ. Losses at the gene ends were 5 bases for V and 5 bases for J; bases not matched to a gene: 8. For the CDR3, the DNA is TGTGCCAGCAGCGCGAGACTAGCGGGGGGACGGGAGACCCAGTACTTC. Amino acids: CASSARLAGGRETQYF.

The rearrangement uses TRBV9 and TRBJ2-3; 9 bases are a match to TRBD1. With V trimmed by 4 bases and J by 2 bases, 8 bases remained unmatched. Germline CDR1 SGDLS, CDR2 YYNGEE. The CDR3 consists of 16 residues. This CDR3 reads CASSSRQGVDTDTQYF. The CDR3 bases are TGTGCCAGCAGCTCAAGACAGGGGGTAGACACAGATACGCAGTATTTT.

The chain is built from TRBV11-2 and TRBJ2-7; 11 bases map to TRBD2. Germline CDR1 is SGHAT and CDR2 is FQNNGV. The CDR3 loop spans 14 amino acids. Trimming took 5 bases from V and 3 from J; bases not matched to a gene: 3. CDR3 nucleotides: TGTGCCAGCAGCCCGACTAGCGGGAACTACGAGCAGTACTTC. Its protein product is CASSPTSGNYEQYF.

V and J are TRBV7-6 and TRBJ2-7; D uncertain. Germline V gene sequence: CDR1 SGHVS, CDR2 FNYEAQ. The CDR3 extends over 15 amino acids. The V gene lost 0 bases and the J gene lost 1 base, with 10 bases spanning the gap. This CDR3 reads CASSLAGWGSYEQYF. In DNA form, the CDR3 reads TGTGCCAGCAGCTTAGCAGGGTGGGGATCCTACGAGCAGTACTTC.

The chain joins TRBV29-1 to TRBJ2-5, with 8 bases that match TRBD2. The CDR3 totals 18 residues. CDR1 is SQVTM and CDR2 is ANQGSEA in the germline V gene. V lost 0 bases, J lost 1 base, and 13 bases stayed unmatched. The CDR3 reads CSVEDPTRATSVQETQYF. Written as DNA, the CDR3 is TGCAGCGTTGAAGATCCAACTAGGGCGACTAGCGTCCAAGAGACCCAGTACTTC.

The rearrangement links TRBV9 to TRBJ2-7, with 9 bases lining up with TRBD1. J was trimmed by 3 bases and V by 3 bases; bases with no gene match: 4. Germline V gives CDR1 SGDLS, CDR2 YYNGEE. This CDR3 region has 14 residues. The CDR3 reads CASSAGTGIYEQYF. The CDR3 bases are TGTGCCAGCAGCGCCGGGACAGGGATCTACGAGCAGTACTTC.

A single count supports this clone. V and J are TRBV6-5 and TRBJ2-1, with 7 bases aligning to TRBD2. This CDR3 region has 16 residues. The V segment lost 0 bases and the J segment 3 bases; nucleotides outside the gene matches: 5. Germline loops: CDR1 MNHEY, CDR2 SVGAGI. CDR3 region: CASSYSSSGGYNEQFF. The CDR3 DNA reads TGTGCCAGCAGTTACTCGTCTAGCGGTGGCTACAATGAGCAGTTCTTC.

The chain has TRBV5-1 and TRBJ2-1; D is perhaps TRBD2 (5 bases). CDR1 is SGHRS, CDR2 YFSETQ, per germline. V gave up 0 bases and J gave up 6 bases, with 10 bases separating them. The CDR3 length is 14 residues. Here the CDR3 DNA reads TGCGCCAGCAGCTTGGGGCAGCGGAGCAATGAGCAGTTCTTC. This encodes CASSLGQRSNEQFF.

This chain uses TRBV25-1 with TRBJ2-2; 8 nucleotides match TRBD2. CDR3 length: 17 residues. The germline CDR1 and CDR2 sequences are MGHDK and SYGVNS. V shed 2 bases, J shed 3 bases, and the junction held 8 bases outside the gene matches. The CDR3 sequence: CASSEGSGRGDTGELFF. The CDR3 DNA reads TGTGCCAGCAGTGAAGGGTCGGGGCGGGGGGACACCGGGGAGCTGTTTTTT. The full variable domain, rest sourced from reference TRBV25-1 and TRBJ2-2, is EADIYQTPRYLVIGTGKKITLECSQTMGHDKMYWYQQDPGMELHLIHYSYGVNSTEKGDLSSESTVSRIRTEHFPLTLESARPSHTSQYLCASSEGSGRGDTGELFFGEGSRLTVL.

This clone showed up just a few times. Here the CDR3 reads CSASGRNEQFF. CDR3 coding DNA: TGCAGTGCCTCCGGGAGAAATGAGCAGTTCTTC. The chain is built from TRBV20-1 and TRBJ2-1; tentative D call: TRBD2 (6 bases). From germline, CDR1 is DFQATT and CDR2 SNEGSKA (reference sequence). The CDR3 length is 11 residues. V was clipped by 6 bases and J by 7 bases, with 10 bases between them.

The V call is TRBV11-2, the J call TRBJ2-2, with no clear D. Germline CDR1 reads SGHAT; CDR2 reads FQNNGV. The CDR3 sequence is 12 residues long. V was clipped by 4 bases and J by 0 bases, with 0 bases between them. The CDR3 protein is CASSSNTGELFF. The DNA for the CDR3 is TGTGCCAGCAGCTCGAACACCGGGGAGCTGTTTTTT.

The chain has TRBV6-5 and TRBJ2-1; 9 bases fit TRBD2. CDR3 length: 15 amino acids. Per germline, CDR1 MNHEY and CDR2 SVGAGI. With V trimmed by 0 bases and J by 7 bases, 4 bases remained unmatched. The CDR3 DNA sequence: TGTGCCAGCAGTTACTCCCCTAGCGGGATTAATGAGCAGTTCTTC. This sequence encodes CASSYSPSGINEQFF.

CDR3 sequence reads: CASSQDLAGELFF. The CDR3 region has the DNA TGTGCCAGCAGCCAAGATCTAGCCGGGGAGCTGTTTTTT. J is TRBJ2-2 and V is TRBV4-2; no reliable D call. V was trimmed by 0 bases and J by 6 bases, leaving 5 bases between them. The CDR3 extends over 13 amino acids. CDR1 and CDR2 (germline): LGHNA, YNFKEQ.

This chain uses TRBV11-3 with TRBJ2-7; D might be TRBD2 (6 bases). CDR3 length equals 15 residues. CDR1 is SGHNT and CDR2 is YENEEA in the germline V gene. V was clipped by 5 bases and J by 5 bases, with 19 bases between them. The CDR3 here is CASSGGADFLNEQYF. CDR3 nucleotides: TGTGCCAGCAGCGGCGGGGCAGACTTTCTAAACGAGCAGTACTTC.